This record concerns one T cell receptor beta chain sequence. This entry belongs to a study of blood T cell repertoires in COVID-19. The method was immunoSEQ multiplex PCR; TCRdb's version includes in-frame clones alone and lacks a portion of them. The sample holds 280,000 or so clones, 80% to 90% seen once. The germline gives CDR1 SGHTA, CDR2 FQGNSA. This CDR3 region has 16 residues. V shed 5 bases, J shed 3 bases, and the junction held 5 bases outside the gene matches. The sequenced sample consisted of PBMCs or T cells enriched from blood (not recorded which). The J gene is TRBJ1-6, the V gene TRBV7-2; TRBD1 matches at 9 bases. This sequence originates from a man aged 25 to 40 who had recovered from COVID-19. CDR3 amino acids: CASSPRDRDYNSPLHF. The CDR3 nucleotides are TGTGCCAGCAGCCCCCGGGACAGGGACTATAATTCACCCCTCCACTTT.